This T cell receptor beta chain was profiled in a study of T cells in localized non-small cell lung cancer. Study results and limitations: Adjacent uninvolved lung tissue had the highest T cell clonality, exceeding tumor.

This clone was recorded once. The antigen is unknown. Germline loops: CDR1 KGHSH, CDR2 LQKENI. V was clipped by 3 bases and J by 5 bases; unmatched bases: 8. The CDR3 extends over 16 amino acids. Assay: immunoSEQ multiplex PCR; the TCRdb copy retains only in-frame clones and omits some. The sample has around 29,000 clones; roughly three quarters are singletons. The sequence derives from a male donor aged 60 or over with stage II squamous cell lung carcinoma. This chain links TRBV18 with TRBJ1-2; 11 bases match TRBD1. Source: peripheral blood, taken before any cancer treatment. The CDR3 DNA reads as TGTGCCAGCTCACCTACCGGACAGGGGGCTGAGTATGGCTACACCTTC. It specifies CASSPTGQGAEYGYTF.